These 8 T cell receptor beta chains came from one sample sequenced in a study of T cell changes during pregnancy in multiple sclerosis. The assay was immunoSEQ multiplex PCR, and TCRdb's table has in-frame clones only and misses some. The table lists some 87,000 clones, approximately 92% of them singletons, with under 3% in the top ten. This material consisted of peripheral blood, taken in the first trimester of pregnancy. The receptors originated from a female donor with multiple sclerosis, enrolled in a pregnancy study.

This chain uses TRBV19 with TRBJ1-2; TRBD1 matches 10 bases. Trimming at V came to 5 bases and at J to 7 bases, leaving 4 bases not matched to a gene. This CDR3 is built from 13 residues. CDR1 is LNHDA and CDR2 is SQIVND in the germline V gene (reference sequence). CDR3 DNA sequence: TGTGCCAGTAGTTCCCGGACAGGGGGTGGCTACACCTTC. It yields the protein CASSSRTGGGYTF.

The genes are TRBV7-9 and TRBJ2-2; D is unclear. With 1 base removed from V and 6 bases from J, the gap between germline ends came to 3 bases. There are 12 residues in the CDR3. From germline, CDR1 is SEHNR and CDR2 FQNEAQ (reference sequence). CDR3 in DNA: TGTGCCAGCAGCTTAGACTCCGGGGAGCTGTTTTTT. Translating gives CASSLDSGELFF.

The chain uses TRBV28 and TRBJ1-5; a possible D gene is TRBD1 (6 bases). CDR1 and CDR2 (germline): MDHEN, SYDVKM. The CDR3 consists of 18 residues. V lost 6 bases and J 7 bases, leaving 28 bases between the germline ends. The CDR3 nucleotides read TGTGCCAGCAGCATACGGGGGGCAGGGGTCCCCACAAGGCAGCCCCAGCATTTT. Its protein is CASSIRGAGVPTRQPQHF.

V and J are TRBV5-4 and TRBJ1-4; 7 bases agree with TRBD1. V was pared by 1 base and J by 8 bases, with 8 bases of the junction left unmatched. The germline V gene encodes CDR1 SGHNT and CDR2 YYREEE (reference sequence). The CDR3 has 15 residues. The CDR3 region has the DNA TGTGCCAGCAGCTTGTTAGGGGGCGCCGGGGAAAAACTGTTTTTT. Its protein product is CASSLLGGAGEKLFF.

CDR3 loop: CASSDQAGEGTGELFF. The CDR3 nucleotides are TGTGCCAGCAGCGACCAAGCGGGAGAGGGGACCGGGGAGCTGTTTTTT. The V gene is TRBV7-9, the J gene TRBJ2-2, with TRBD2 identical over 8 bases. The CDR3 runs 16 residues. V lost 5 bases and J lost 5; bases outside the gene matches: 10. The germline V gene encodes CDR1 SEHNR and CDR2 FQNEAQ (reference sequence).

The chain combines TRBV2 with TRBJ1-2, with a tentative D call TRBD1 (5 bases). Germline V lookup: CDR1 SNHLY, CDR2 FYNNEI. Trimming pared 2 bases from V and 6 bases from J, leaving 16 bases between. This CDR3 is built from 15 residues. The DNA for the CDR3 is TGTGCCAGCAGTGAATTGGGGAGTCGGGGGAATGGCTACACCTTC. Protein sequence: CASSELGSRGNGYTF.

This clone was detected a few times. V usage is TRBV19 and J usage is TRBJ2-7; D may be TRBD2 (5 bases). The CDR3 is 15 amino acids. Trimming removed 2 bases at V and 4 bases at J, with 15 bases between. Looked up from germline, CDR1 is LNHDA and CDR2 is SQIVND (reference sequence). The CDR3 nucleotides read TGTGCCAGTAGTATAACTGCGGGTTCACCATACGAGCAGTACTTC. Translated: CASSITAGSPYEQYF.

J is TRBJ2-2 and V is TRBV28; TRBD2 matches 11 bases. Trimming removed 0 bases from V and 5 bases from J; junction bases left unmatched: 2. Germline CDR1 is MDHEN and CDR2 is SYDVKM. This CDR3 region has 16 residues. The CDR3 is CASSLWTSGKTGELFF. CDR3 DNA sequence: TGTGCCAGCAGTTTATGGACTAGCGGGAAGACCGGGGAGCTGTTTTTT.